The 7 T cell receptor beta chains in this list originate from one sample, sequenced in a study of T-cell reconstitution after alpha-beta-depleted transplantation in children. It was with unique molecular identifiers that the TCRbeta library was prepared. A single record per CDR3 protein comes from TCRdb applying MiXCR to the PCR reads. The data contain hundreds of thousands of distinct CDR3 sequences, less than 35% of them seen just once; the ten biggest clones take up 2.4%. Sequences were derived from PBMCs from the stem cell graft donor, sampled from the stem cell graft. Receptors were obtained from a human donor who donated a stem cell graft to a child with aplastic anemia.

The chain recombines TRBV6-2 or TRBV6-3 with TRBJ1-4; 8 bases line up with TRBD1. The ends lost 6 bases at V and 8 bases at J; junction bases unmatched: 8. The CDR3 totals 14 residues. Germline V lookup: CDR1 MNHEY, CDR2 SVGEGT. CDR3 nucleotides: TGTGCCAGCAGCTCAGGGGGCGGTTCGGAAAAACTGTTTTTT. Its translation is CASSSGGGSEKLFF.

This chain's CDR3 is CASTGDTHTGELFF. CDR3 in DNA: TGTGCCAGCACGGGGGACACTCACACCGGGGAGCTGTTTTTT. The V call is TRBV2, the J call TRBJ2-2; either TRBD1 or TRBD2 may fit D (6 bases each). Germline V CDR1 and CDR2: SNHLY, FYNNEI. V shed 7 bases and J shed 3 bases, with 12 bases lying between them. The CDR3 consists of 14 residues.

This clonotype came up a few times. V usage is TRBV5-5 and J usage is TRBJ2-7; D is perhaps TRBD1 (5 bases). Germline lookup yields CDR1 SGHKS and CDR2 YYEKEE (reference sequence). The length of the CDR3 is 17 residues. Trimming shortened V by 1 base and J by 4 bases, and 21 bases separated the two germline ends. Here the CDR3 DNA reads TGTGCCAGCAGCTTGTTTGTAAGGCCGACAGCGCCTTACGAGCAGTACGTC. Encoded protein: CASSLFVRPTAPYEQYV.

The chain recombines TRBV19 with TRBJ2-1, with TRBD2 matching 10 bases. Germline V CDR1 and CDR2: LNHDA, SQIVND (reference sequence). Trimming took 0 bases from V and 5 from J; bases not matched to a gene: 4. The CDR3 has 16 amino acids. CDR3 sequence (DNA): TGTGCCAGTAGTATAGATGCTAGCGGGAGCCACAATGAGCAGTTCTTC. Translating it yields CASSIDASGSHNEQFF. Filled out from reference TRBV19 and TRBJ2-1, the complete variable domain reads DGGITQSPKYLFRKEGQNVTLSCEQNLNHDAMYWYRQDPGQGLRLIYYSQIVNDFQKGDIAEGYSVSREKKESFPLTVTSAQKNPTAFYLCASSIDASGSHNEQFFGPGTRLTVL.

Here the CDR3 reads CAISELATNEKLFF. The CDR3 DNA sequence: TGTGCCATCAGTGAGTTAGCAACTAATGAAAAACTGTTTTTT. This sequence joins TRBV10-3 and TRBJ1-4; D gene unclear. CDR1 and CDR2 (germline): ENHRY, SYGVKD. This CDR3 is built from 14 residues. The V end was cut by 1 base, the J end by 0 bases, with 3 bases between.

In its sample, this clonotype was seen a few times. This chain's CDR3 is CSASEGRYLNYGYTF. CDR3 nucleotides: TGCAGTGCTAGTGAAGGACGGTACCTTAACTATGGCTACACCTTC. The rearrangement uses TRBV20-1 and TRBJ1-2; D gene unclear. This CDR3 spans 15 amino acids. Trimming removed 3 bases at V and 1 base at J, with 15 bases between. Per germline, CDR1 DFQATT and CDR2 SNEGSKA (reference sequence).

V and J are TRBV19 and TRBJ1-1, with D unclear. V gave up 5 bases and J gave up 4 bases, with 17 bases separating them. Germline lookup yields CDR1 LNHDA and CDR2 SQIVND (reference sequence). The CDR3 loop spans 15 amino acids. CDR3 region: CASSLYGAGPTEAFF. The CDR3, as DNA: TGTGCCAGTAGTTTATACGGCGCCGGTCCCACTGAAGCTTTCTTT.